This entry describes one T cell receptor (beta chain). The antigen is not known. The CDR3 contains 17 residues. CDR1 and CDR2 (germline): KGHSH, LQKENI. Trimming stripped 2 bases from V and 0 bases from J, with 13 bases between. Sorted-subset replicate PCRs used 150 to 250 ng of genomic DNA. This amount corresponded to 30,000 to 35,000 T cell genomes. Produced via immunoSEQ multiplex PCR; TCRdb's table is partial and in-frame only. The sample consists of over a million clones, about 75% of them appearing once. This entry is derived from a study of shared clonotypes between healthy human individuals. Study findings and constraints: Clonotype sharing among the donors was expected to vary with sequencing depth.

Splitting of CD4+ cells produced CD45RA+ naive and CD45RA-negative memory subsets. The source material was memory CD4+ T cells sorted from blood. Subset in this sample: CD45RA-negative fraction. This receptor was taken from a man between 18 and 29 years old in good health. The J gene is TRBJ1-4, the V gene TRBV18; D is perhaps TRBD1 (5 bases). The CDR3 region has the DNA TGTGCCAGCTCACCAAGGACATCCGTTGCAACTAATGAAAAACTGTTTTTT. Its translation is CASSPRTSVATNEKLFF.